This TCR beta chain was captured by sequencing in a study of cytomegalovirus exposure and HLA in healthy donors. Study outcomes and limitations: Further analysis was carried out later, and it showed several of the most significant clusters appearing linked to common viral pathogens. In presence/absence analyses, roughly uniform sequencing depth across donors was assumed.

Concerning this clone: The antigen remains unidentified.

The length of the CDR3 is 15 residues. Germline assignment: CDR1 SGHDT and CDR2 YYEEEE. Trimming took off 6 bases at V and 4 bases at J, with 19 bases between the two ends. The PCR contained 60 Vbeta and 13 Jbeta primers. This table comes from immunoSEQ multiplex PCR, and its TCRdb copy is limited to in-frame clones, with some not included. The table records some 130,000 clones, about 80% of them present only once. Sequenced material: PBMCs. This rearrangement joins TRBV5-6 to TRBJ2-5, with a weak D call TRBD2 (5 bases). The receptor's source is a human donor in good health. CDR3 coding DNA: TGTGCCAGCATCCGGCTAGGAGGTTCTGGAGAGACCCAGTACTTC. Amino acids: CASIRLGGSGETQYF.